Detailed here is one T cell receptor (beta chain). This entry comes from a study of beta chain features in type 1 diabetes. Purity above 95% was achieved in all sorted populations. The V end was cut by 4 bases, the J end by 2 bases, with 21 bases between. From germline, CDR1 is SGHDT and CDR2 YYEEEE. This CDR3 spans 18 amino acids. Expressed TCRB transcripts were sequenced after all isolated RNA was converted to cDNA. Libraries were prepared by immunoSEQ multiplex PCR; TCRdb keeps only in-frame clonotypes and omits some of them. The table records around 280,000 clones, under 8.5% of them present only once.

The sample comprised central memory CD4+ T cells from blood. V gene TRBV5-6 combines with J gene TRBJ1-4; D might be TRBD1 (6 bases). This clonotype was obtained from a woman between 18 and 30 years old in good health. CDR3 sequence: CASSTSRQGRITNEKLFF. Here the CDR3 DNA reads TGTGCCAGCAGCACGAGCCGTCAGGGGAGGATCACTAATGAAAAACTGTTTTTT.